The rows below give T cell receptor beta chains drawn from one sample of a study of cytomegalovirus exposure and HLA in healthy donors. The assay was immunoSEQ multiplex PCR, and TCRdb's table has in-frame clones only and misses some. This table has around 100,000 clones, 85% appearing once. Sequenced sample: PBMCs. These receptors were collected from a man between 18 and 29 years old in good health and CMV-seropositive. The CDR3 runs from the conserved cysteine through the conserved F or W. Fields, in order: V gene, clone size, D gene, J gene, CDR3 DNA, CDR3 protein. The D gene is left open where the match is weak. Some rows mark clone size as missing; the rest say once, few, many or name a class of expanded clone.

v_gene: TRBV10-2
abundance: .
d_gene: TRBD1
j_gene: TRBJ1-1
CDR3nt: TGCGCCAGCAGTAAGCCTCCCCAGGGGGCCACTGAAGCTTTCTTT
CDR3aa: CASSKPPQGATEAFF

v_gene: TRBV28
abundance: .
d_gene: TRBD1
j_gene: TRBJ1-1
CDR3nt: TGTGCCAGCAGTTTATTTACCACAGGGGGCGATGCTTTCTTT
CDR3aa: CASSLFTTGGDAFF

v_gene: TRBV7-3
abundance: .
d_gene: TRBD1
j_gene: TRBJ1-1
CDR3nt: TGTGCCAGCAGCTTAACGACAGGGGGCGAGGGTGAAGCTTTCTTT
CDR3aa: CASSLTTGGEGEAFF

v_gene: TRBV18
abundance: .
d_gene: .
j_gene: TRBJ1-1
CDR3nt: TGTGCCAGCTCACCACCGTCTAGGATATACACTGAAGCTTTCTTT
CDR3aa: CASSPPSRIYTEAFF

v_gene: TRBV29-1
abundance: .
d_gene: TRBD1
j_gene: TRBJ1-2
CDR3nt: TGCAGCGTTGGAAGGGACAGCCCCATGGGCTACACCTTC
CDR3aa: CSVGRDSPMGYTF

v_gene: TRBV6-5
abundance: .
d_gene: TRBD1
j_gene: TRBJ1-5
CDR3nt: TGTGCCAGCCGGCCCGGGACAGGTAGCAATCAGCCCCAGCATTTT
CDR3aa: CASRPGTGSNQPQHF

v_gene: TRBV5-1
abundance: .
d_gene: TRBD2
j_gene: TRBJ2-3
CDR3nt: TGCGCCAGCAGCTTGTTTGCGGGAGGTACAGATACGCAGTATTTT
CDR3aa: CASSLFAGGTDTQYF

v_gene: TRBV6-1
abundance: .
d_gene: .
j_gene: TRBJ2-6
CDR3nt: TGTGCCAGCAGTGCTCAGGCCGTCGGGGGCTCTGGGGCCAACGTCCTGACTTTC
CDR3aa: CASSAQAVGGSGANVLTF

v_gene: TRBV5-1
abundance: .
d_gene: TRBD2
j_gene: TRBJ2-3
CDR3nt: TGCGCCAGCAGCCCCCTAATGGCTAGCGGGAGCACAGATACGCAGTATTTT
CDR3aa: CASSPLMASGSTDTQYF

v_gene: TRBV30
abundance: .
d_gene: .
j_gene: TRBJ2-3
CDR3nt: TGTGCCTCTAGCGACTCCACAGATACGCAGTATTTT
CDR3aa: CASSDSTDTQYF

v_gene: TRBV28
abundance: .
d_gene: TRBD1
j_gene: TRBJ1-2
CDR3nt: TGTGCCAGCAGTTCTAGTATCTTCCGGGACAGGGGGGGTAATGGCTACACCTTC
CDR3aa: CASSSSIFRDRGGNGYTF

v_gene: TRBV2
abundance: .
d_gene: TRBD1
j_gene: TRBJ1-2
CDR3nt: TGTGCCAGCAGGGGACAGGAAGTAGGGGGCTACACCTTC
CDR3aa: CASRGQEVGGYTF

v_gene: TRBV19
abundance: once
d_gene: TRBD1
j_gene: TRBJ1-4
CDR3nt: TGTGCCAGTAGTACGCGGACAGGGAATGAAAAACTGTTTTTT
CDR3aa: CASSTRTGNEKLFF

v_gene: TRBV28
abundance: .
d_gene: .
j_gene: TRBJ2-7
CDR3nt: TGTGCCAGCAGTACCAGGGTGGACGAGCAGTACTTC
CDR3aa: CASSTRVDEQYF

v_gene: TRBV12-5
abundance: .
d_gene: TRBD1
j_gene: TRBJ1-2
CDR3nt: TGTGCTAGTGGGGGGACAGAGAAGAATGGCTACACCTTC
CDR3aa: CASGGTEKNGYTF

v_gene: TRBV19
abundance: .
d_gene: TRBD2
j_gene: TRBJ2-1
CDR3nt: TGTGCCAGTAGTATAAGGGAGGGAGCTGAGCAGTTCTTC
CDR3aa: CASSIREGAEQFF

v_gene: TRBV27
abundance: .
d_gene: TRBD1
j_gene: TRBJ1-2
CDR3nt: TGTGCCAGCAGTTTGAAAGGGGGCGTTGGCTACACCTTC
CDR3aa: CASSLKGGVGYTF

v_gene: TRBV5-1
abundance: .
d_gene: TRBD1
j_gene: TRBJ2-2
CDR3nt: TGCGCCAGCAGCCCCGGGACAGGGGAAACCGGGGAGCTGTTTTTT
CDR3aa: CASSPGTGETGELFF

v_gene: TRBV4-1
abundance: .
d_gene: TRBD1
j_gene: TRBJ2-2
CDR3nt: TGCGCCAGCAGCCAAACCCAGGGGGACGGGGAGCTGTTTTTT
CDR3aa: CASSQTQGDGELFF

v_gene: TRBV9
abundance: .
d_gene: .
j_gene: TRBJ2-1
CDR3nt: TGTGCCAGCAGCCCGTATGGGACGGAGGGGCTGTACAATGAGCAGTTCTTC
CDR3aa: CASSPYGTEGLYNEQFF

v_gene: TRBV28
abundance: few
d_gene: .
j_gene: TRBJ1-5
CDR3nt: TGTGCCAGCAGCAATGACAGAAGCAATCAGCCCCAGCATTTT
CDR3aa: CASSNDRSNQPQHF

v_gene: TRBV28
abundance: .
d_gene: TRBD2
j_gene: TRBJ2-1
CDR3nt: TGTGCCAGCAGAGGGGCTAGCGGGATCTACAATGAGCAGTTCTTC
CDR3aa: CASRGASGIYNEQFF